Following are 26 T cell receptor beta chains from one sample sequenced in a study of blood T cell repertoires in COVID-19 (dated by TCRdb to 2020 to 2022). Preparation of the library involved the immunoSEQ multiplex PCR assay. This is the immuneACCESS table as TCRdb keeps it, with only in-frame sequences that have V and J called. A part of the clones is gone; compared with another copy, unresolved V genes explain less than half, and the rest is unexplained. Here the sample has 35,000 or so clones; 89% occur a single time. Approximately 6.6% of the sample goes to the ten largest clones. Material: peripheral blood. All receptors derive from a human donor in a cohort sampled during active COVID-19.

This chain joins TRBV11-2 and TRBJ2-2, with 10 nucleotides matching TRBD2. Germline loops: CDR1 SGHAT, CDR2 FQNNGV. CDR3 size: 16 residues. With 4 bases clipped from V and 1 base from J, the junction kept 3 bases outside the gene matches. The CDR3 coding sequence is TGTGCCAGCAGCTCGTGGACTAGCGGGAACACCGGGGAGCTGTTTTTT. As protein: CASSSWTSGNTGELFF.

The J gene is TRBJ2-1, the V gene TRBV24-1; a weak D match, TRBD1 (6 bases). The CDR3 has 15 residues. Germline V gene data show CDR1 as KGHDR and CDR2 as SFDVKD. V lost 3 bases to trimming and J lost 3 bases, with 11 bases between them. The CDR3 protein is CATSDGQSLYNEQFF. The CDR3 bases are TGTGCCACCAGTGATGGACAGTCTCTCTACAATGAGCAGTTCTTC.

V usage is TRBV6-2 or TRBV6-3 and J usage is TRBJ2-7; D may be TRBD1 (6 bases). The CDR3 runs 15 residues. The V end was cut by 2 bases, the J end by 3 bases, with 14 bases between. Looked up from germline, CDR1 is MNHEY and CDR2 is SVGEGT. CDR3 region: CASSYPPGTIYEQYF. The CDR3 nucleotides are TGTGCCAGCAGTTACCCCCCCGGGACAATCTACGAGCAGTACTTC.

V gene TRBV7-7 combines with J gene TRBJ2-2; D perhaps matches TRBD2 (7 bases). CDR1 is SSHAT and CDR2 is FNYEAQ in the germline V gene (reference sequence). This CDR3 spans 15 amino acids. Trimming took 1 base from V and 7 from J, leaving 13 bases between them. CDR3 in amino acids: CASSLGRGQVGELFF. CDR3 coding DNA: TGTGCCAGCAGCTTAGGGCGGGGGCAAGTCGGGGAGCTGTTTTTT. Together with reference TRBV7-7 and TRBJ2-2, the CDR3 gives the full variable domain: GAGVSQSPRYKVTKRGQDVTLRCDPISSHATLYWYQQALGQGPEFLTYFNYEAQPDKSGLPSDRFSAERPEGSISTLTIQRTEQRDSAMYRCASSLGRGQVGELFFGEGSRLTVL.

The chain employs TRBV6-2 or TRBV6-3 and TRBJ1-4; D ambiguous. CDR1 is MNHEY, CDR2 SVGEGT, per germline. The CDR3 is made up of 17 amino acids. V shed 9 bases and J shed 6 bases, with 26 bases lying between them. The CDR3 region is CASSTTTDGTFYEKLFF. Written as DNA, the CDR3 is TGTGCCAGTAGTACTACAACCGACGGAACCTTCTATGAAAAACTGTTTTTT.

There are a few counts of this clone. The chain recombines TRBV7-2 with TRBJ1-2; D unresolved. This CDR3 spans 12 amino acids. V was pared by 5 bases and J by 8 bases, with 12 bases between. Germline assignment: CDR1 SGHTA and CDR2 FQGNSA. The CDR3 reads CASSRFTGGYTF. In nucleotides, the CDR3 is TGTGCCAGCAGCCGTTTCACGGGAGGCTACACCTTC.

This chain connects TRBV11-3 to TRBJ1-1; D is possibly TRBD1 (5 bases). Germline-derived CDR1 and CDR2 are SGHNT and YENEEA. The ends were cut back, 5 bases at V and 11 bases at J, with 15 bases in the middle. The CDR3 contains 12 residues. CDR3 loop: CASSGGPGKAFF. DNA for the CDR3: TGTGCCAGCAGCGGCGGCCCAGGGAAGGCTTTCTTT.

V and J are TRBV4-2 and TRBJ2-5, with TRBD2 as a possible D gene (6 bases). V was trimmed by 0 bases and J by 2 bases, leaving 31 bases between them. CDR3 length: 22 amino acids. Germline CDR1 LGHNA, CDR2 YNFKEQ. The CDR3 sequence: CASSQDKFSKLDYQDEQETQYF. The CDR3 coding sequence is TGTGCCAGCAGCCAAGATAAGTTTTCGAAATTGGACTACCAAGACGAGCAAGAGACCCAGTACTTC.

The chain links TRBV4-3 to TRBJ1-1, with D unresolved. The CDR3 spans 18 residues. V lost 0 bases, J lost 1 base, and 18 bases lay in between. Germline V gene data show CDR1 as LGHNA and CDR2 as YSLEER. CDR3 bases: TGCGCCAGCAGCCAAGAGGCCAATACCCTCAGTCCGAACACTGAAGCTTTCTTT. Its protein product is CASSQEANTLSPNTEAFF.

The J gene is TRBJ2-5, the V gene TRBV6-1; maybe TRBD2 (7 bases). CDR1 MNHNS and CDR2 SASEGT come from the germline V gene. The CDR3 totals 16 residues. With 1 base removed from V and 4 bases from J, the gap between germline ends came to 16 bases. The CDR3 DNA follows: TGTGCCAGCAGTGAAGGGGGGGGCGGAGGGCGAGAGACCCAGTACTTC. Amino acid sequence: CASSEGGGGGRETQYF.

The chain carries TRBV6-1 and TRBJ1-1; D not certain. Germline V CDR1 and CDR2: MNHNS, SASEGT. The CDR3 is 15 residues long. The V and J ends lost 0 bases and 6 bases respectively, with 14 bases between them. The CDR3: CASSEAALAGAEAFF. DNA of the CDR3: TGTGCCAGCAGTGAAGCCGCTCTTGCGGGAGCTGAAGCTTTCTTT.

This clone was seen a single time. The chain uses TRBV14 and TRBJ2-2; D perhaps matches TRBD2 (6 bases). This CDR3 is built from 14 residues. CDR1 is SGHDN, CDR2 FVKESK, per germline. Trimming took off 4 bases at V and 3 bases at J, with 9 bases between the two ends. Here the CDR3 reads CASSRDLYTGELFF. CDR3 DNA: TGTGCCAGCAGCCGGGACTTATACACCGGGGAGCTGTTTTTT.

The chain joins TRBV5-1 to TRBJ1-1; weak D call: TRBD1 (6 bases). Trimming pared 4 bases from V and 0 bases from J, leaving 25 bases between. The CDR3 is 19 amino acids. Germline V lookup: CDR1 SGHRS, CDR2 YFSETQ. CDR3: CASSPHYRNLQGLNTEAFF. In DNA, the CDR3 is TGCGCCAGCAGCCCCCACTATAGAAACTTACAGGGACTGAACACTGAAGCTTTCTTT.

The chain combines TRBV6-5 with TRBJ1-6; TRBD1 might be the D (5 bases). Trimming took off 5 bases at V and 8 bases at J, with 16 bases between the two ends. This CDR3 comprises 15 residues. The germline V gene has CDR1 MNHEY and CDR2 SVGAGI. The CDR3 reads CASSLDMGFYSPLHF. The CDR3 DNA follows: TGTGCCAGCAGTCTGGACATGGGGTTTTATTCACCCCTCCACTTT.

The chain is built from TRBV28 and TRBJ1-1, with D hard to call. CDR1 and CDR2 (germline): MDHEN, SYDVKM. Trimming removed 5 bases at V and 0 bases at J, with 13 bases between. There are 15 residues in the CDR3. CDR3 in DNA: TGTGCCAGCAGTGGTCGGACTTTTCTGAACACTGAAGCTTTCTTT. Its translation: CASSGRTFLNTEAFF.

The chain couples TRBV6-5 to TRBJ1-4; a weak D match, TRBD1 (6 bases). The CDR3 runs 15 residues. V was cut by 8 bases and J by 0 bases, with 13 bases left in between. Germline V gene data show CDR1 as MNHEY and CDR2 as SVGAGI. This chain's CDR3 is CASGLRGATNEKLFF. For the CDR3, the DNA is TGTGCCAGCGGCCTCAGGGGAGCAACTAATGAAAAACTGTTTTTT.

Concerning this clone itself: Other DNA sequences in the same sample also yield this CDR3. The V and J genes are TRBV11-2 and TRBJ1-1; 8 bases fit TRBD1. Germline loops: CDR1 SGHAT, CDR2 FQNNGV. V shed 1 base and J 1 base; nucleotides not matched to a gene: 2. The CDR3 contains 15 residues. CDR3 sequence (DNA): TGTGCCAGCAGCTTAGGGACAGGGTCGAACACTGAAGCTTTCTTT. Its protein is CASSLGTGSNTEAFF.

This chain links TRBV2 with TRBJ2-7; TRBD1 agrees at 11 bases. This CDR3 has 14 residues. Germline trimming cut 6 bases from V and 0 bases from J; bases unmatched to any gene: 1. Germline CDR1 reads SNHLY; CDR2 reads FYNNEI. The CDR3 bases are TGTGCCAGCAGGGGACAGGGGGTCTCCTACGAGCAGTACTTC. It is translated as CASRGQGVSYEQYF.

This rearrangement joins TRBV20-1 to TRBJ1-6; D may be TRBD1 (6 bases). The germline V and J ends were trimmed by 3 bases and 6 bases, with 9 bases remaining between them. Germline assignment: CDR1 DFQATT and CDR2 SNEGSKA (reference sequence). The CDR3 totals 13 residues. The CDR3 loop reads CSASSGANSPLHF. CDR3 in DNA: TGCAGTGCTAGTTCAGGGGCTAATTCACCCCTCCACTTT.

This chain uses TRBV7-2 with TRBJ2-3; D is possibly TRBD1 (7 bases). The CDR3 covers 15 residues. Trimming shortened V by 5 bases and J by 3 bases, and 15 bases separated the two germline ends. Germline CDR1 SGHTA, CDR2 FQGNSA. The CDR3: CASSPGGTATDTQYF. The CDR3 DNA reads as TGTGCCAGCAGCCCTGGGGGGACAGCTACAGATACGCAGTATTTT.

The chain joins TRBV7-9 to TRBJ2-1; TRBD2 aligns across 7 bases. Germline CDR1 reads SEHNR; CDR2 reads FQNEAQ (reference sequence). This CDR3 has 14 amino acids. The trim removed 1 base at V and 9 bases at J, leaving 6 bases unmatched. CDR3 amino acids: CASSLEGGPGEQFF. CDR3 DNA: TGTGCCAGCAGCTTAGAGGGAGGGCCGGGTGAGCAGTTCTTC.

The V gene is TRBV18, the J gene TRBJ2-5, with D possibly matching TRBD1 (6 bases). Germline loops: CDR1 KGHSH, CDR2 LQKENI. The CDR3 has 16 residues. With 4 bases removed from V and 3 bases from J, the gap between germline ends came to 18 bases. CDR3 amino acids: CASSLRGQGPKETQYF. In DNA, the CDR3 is TGTGCCAGCTCACTACGAGGGCAGGGGCCCAAAGAGACCCAGTACTTC.

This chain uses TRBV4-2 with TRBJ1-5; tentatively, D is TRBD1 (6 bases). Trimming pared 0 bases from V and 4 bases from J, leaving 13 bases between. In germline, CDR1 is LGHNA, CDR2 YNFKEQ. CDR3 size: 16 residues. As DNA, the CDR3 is TGTGCCAGCAGCCAAGAGAACAGGGTATGGAATCAGCCCCAGCATTTT. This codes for CASSQENRVWNQPQHF.

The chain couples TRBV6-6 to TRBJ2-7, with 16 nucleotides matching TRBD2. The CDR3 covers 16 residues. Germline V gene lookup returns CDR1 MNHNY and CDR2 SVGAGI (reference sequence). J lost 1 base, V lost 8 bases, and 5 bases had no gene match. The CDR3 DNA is TGTGCCAGCGGACTGGGACTAGCGGGAGGGTCCTACGAGCAGTACTTC. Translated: CASGLGLAGGSYEQYF.

CDR3 sequence reads: CASSFSQGSYGYTF. In nucleotides, the CDR3 is TGTGCCAGCAGCTTTTCGCAGGGCAGTTATGGCTACACCTTC. The rearrangement links TRBV11-2 to TRBJ1-2; the D gene is possibly TRBD1 (5 bases). Trimming removed 3 bases from V and 5 bases from J, with 13 bases in between. Germline CDR1 and CDR2: SGHAT and FQNNGV. CDR3 length: 14 amino acids.

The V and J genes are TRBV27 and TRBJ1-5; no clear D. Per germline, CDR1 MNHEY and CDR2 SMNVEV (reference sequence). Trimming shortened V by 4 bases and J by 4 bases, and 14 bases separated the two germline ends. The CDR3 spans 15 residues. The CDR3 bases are TGTGCCAGCAGTTCCGCCAAGGAGGTGAATCAGCCCCAGCATTTT. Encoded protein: CASSSAKEVNQPQHF.